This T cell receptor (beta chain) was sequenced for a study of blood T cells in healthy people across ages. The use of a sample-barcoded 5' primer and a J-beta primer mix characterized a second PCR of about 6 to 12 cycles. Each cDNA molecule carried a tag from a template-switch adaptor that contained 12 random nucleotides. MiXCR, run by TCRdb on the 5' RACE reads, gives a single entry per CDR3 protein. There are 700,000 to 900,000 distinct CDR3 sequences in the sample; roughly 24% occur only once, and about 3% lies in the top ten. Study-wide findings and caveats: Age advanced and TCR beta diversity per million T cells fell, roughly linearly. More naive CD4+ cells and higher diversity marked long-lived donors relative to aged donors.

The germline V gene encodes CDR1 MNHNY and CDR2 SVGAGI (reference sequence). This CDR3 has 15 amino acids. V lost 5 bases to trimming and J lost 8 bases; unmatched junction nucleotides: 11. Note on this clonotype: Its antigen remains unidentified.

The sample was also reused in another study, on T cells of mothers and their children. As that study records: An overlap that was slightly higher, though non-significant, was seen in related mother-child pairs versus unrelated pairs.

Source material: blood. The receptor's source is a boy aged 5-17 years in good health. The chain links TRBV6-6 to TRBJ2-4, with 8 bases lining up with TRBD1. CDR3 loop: CASSDPSGGIDIQYF. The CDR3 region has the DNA TGTGCCAGCAGTGATCCCTCAGGGGGCATAGACATTCAGTACTTC.